This T cell receptor (beta chain) was sequenced in a study of control samples from healthy donors and cancer patients. The CDR3 runs to 16 residues. Germline V CDR1 and CDR2: GTSNPN, SVGIG (reference sequence). V trimming: 4 bases; J trimming: 2 bases; junction bases outside the gene matches: 13. This table comes from immunoSEQ multiplex PCR, and its TCRdb copy is limited to in-frame clones, with some not included. The sample includes some 120,000 clones, almost 95% seen only once; the top ten take less than 0.65%. The clonotype was recovered from an elderly man with head and neck cancer. Sample: PBMCs. V is TRBV30 and J is TRBJ1-1; TRBD1 agrees at 7 bases. The chain's CDR3 is CAWTRRGTAKNTEAFF. The CDR3 DNA reads as TGTGCCTGGACCCGCCGGGGGACAGCAAAAAACACTGAAGCTTTCTTT.